The 14 T cell receptor beta chains presented below share a single source sample, sequenced in a study of blood T cell repertoires in COVID-19. Data came from immunoSEQ multiplex PCR; TCRdb stores just in-frame clones and leaves some out. The table includes around 250,000 clones, around 87% detected once. The sequencing sample was made of peripheral blood. The receptors were gathered from an older woman with COVID-19, enrolled during active disease.

The V call is TRBV11-2, the J call TRBJ2-2; 9 nucleotides agree with TRBD2. The germline V gene encodes CDR1 SGHAT and CDR2 FQNNGV. V shed 1 base and J 3 bases; nucleotides not matched to a gene: 3. This CDR3 has 16 residues. The CDR3 loop is CASSLGLAGYTGELFF. DNA for the CDR3: TGTGCCAGCAGCTTAGGGCTAGCGGGGTACACCGGGGAGCTGTTTTTT. The variable domain in full, with the rest retrieved from reference TRBV11-2 and TRBJ2-2, is EAGVAQSPRYKIIEKRQSVAFWCNPISGHATLYWYQQILGQGPKLLIQFQNNGVVDDSQLPKDRFSAERLKGVDSTLKIQPAKLEDSAVYLCASSLGLAGYTGELFFGEGSRLTVL.

The rearrangement uses TRBV14 and TRBJ1-4; D possibly corresponds to TRBD1 (5 bases). CDR3 length equals 15 residues. CDR1 SGHDN and CDR2 FVKESK come from the germline V gene. Trimming removed 2 bases from V and 8 bases from J, with 15 bases in between. The DNA of the CDR3 is TGTGCCAGCAGCCAAATGACCGGGGGGTCGGAAAAACTGTTTTTT. Amino acid sequence: CASSQMTGGSEKLFF.

This rearrangement joins TRBV12-3 or TRBV12-4 to TRBJ2-1, with a tentative D call TRBD2 (5 bases). Trimming removed 5 bases at V and 10 bases at J, with 9 bases between. This CDR3 region has 11 residues. CDR3 amino acids: CASSRTGEQFF. The CDR3, as DNA: TGTGCCAGCAGTAGGACTGGGGAGCAGTTCTTC.

This clone was seen only a few times. This chain uses TRBV15 with TRBJ1-2; no definite D call. Germline CDR1 LNHNV, CDR2 YYDKDF (reference sequence). Trimming removed 3 bases at V and 4 bases at J, with 15 bases between. The CDR3 contains 15 residues. The CDR3 protein is CATSSLPGGSYGYTF. Written as DNA, the CDR3 is TGTGCCACCAGCAGCCTCCCCGGTGGGAGCTATGGCTACACCTTC.

This clone was seen a single time. The gene calls are TRBV19 and TRBJ1-3; D is uncertain. The V end was cut by 7 bases, the J end by 0 bases, with 13 bases between. CDR3 size: 15 residues. Per the germline V gene, CDR1 is LNHDA and CDR2 is SQIVND (reference sequence). As DNA, the CDR3 is TGTGCCAGTACACAGCAAGTGGGCTCTGGAAACACCATATATTTT. It codes for CASTQQVGSGNTIYF. The full variable domain, with the rest looked up from reference TRBV19 and TRBJ1-3, is DGGITQSPKYLFRKEGQNVTLSCEQNLNHDAMYWYRQDPGQGLRLIYYSQIVNDFQKGDIAEGYSVSREKKESFPLTVTSAQKNPTAFYLCASTQQVGSGNTIYFGEGSWLTVV.

The rearrangement joins TRBV7-9 to TRBJ1-1; D uncertain. CDR1 SEHNR and CDR2 FQNEAQ come from the germline V gene (reference sequence). V was pared by 8 bases and J by 5 bases, with 12 bases between. The CDR3 is made up of 12 amino acids. The CDR3 reads CASRQVVTEAFF. CDR3 nucleotide sequence: TGTGCCAGCCGACAAGTGGTAACTGAAGCTTTCTTT. Combining the CDR3 with reference TRBV7-9 and TRBJ1-1 gives the whole variable domain DTGVSQNPRHKITKRGQNVTFRCDPISEHNRLYWYRQTLGQGPEFLTYFQNEAQLEKSRLLSDRFSAERPKGSFSTLEIQRTEQGDSAMYLCASRQVVTEAFFGQGTRLTVV.

This clone was detected only once. This chain joins TRBV5-1 and TRBJ1-2; D possibly corresponds to TRBD1 (5 bases). CDR3 length: 14 residues. The ends were cut back, 3 bases at V and 4 bases at J, with 13 bases in the middle. From germline, CDR1 is SGHRS and CDR2 YFSETQ. The CDR3 region is CASSSLGGTYGYTF. Written as DNA, the CDR3 is TGCGCCAGCAGCTCGCTGGGGGGAACCTATGGCTACACCTTC.

The chain is built from TRBV5-4 and TRBJ1-1; TRBD1 matches 7 bases. V shed 4 bases, J shed 0 bases, and the junction held 3 bases outside the gene matches. Germline loops: CDR1 SGHNT, CDR2 YYREEE (reference sequence). This CDR3 is 14 amino acids long. CDR3 in amino acids: CASSLGTVNTEAFF. The DNA for the CDR3 is TGTGCCAGCAGCCTCGGGACAGTGAACACTGAAGCTTTCTTT. Variable domain in full (rest from reference TRBV5-4 and TRBJ1-1): ETGVTQSPTHLIKTRGQQVTLRCSSQSGHNTVSWYQQALGQGPQFIFQYYREEENGRGNFPPRFSGLQFPNYSSELNVNALELDDSALYLCASSLGTVNTEAFFGQGTRLTVV.

This rearrangement joins TRBV19 to TRBJ2-7, with D perhaps TRBD2 (5 bases). Germline CDR1 and CDR2: LNHDA and SQIVND (reference sequence). CDR3 length: 14 residues. Trimming stripped 7 bases from V and 2 bases from J, with 15 bases between. CDR3 coding DNA: TGTGCCAGTAAGGCAAGGGAGAATACCTACGAGCAGTACTTC. This encodes CASKARENTYEQYF.

The gene calls are TRBV10-3 and TRBJ1-1; D perhaps matches TRBD1 (6 bases). Germline V CDR1 and CDR2: ENHRY, SYGVKD. The CDR3 covers 17 residues. V lost 4 bases, J lost 1 base, and 19 bases lay in between. The CDR3 coding sequence is TGTGCCATCAGTGTCGGGGGGCTGTTATCCCAGAACACTGAAGCTTTCTTT. Translation: CAISVGGLLSQNTEAFF.

The rearrangement links TRBV5-1 to TRBJ2-2; 8 nucleotides match TRBD2. CDR1 SGHRS and CDR2 YFSETQ come from the germline V gene. Unmatched junction bases numbered 6, after V lost 7 bases and J lost 4 bases. The CDR3 sequence is 14 residues long. CDR3: CASASGGSTGELFF. The CDR3 DNA sequence: TGCGCCAGCGCCAGCGGGGGTTCCACCGGGGAGCTGTTTTTT.

This clone has only one observation. The V call is TRBV7-2, the J call TRBJ1-2; the D is unclear. The CDR3 loop spans 13 amino acids. Germline CDR1 is SGHTA and CDR2 is FQGNSA. The V end lost 5 bases, the J end lost 1 base, and 8 bases lay between the germline ends. The CDR3 nucleotides read TGTGCCAGCAGCCCCGGGAATAACTATGGCTACACCTTC. Translation gives CASSPGNNYGYTF.

This clone was seen only once. This chain links TRBV2 with TRBJ1-1, with 8 positions matching TRBD1. V shed 7 bases and J 5 bases; nucleotides not matched to a gene: 9. The germline V gene has CDR1 SNHLY and CDR2 FYNNEI. The CDR3 is 14 amino acids. CDR3 coding DNA: TGTGCCAGCACCTTCGGACAGGGTAGTACTGAAGCTTTCTTT. Amino acids: CASTFGQGSTEAFF.

The V gene is TRBV19, the J gene TRBJ2-4, with D perhaps matching TRBD1 (5 bases). V shed 6 bases and J shed 0 bases, with 6 bases lying between them. Per germline, CDR1 LNHDA and CDR2 SQIVND (reference sequence). The CDR3 totals 13 residues. Written as DNA, the CDR3 is TGTGCCAGTAGCGACAGAGCCAAAAACATTCAGTACTTC. Residues: CASSDRAKNIQYF.